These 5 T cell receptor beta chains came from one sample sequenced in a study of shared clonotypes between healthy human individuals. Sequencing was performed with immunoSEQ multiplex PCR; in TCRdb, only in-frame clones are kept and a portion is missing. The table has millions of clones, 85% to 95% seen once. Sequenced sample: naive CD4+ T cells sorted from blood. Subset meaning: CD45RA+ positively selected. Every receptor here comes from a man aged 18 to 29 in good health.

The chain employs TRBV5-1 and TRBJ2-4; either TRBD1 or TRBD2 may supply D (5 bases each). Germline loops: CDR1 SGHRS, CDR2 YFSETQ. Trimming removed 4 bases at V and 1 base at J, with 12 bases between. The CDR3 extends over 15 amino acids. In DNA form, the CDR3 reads TGCGCCAGCAGCCTTGTGGGGGTGGCCAAAAACATTCAGTACTTC. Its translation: CASSLVGVAKNIQYF.

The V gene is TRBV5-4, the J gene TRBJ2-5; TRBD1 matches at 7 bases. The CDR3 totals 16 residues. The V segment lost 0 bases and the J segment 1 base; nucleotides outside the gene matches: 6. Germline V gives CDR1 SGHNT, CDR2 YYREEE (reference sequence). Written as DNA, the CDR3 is TGTGCCAGCAGCTTGGGGGGGACAGTATCCCAAGAGACCCAGTACTTC. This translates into CASSLGGTVSQETQYF.

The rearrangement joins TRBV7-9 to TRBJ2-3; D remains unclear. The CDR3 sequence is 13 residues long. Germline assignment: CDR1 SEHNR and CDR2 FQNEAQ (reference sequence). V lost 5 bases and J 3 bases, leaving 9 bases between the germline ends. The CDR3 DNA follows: TGTGCCAGCAGCCAGATGGATACAGATACGCAGTATTTT. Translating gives CASSQMDTDTQYF. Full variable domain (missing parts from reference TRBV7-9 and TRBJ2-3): DTGVSQNPRHKITKRGQNVTFRCDPISEHNRLYWYRQTLGQGPEFLTYFQNEAQLEKSRLLSDRFSAERPKGSFSTLEIQRTEQGDSAMYLCASSQMDTDTQYFGPGTRLTVL.

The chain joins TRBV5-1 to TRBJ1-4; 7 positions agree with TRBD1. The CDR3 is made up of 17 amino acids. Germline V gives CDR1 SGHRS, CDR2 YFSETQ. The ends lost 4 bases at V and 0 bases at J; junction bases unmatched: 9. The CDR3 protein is CASSATGDPATNEKLFF. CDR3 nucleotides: TGCGCCAGCAGCGCCACAGGGGACCCCGCAACTAATGAAAAACTGTTTTTT.

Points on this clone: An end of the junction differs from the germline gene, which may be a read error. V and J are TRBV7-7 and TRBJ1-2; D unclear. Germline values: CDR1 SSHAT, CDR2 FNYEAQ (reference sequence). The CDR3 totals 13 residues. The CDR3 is CASSLGANYGYTF. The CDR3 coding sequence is TGTGCTAGCAGCCTCGGAGCTAACTATGGCTACACCTTC.